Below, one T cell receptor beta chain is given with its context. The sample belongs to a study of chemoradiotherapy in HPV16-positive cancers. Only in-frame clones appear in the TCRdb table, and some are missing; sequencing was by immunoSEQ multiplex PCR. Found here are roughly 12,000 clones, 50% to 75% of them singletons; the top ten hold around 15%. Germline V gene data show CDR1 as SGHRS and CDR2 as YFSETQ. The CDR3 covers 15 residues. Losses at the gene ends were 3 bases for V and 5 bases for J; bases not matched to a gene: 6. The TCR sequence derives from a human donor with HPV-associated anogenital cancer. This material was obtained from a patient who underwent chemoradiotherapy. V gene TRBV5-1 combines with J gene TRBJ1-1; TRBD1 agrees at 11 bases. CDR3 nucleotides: TGCGCCAGCAGCTCCCGGACAGGGGGCAGAACTGAAGCTTTCTTT. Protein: CASSSRTGGRTEAFF. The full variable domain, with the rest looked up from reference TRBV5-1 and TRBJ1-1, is KAGVTQTPRYLIKTRGQQVTLSCSPISGHRSVSWYQQTPGQGLQFLFEYFSETQRNKGNFPGRFSGRQFSNSRSEMNVSTLELGDSALYLCASSSRTGGRTEAFFGQGTRLTVV.